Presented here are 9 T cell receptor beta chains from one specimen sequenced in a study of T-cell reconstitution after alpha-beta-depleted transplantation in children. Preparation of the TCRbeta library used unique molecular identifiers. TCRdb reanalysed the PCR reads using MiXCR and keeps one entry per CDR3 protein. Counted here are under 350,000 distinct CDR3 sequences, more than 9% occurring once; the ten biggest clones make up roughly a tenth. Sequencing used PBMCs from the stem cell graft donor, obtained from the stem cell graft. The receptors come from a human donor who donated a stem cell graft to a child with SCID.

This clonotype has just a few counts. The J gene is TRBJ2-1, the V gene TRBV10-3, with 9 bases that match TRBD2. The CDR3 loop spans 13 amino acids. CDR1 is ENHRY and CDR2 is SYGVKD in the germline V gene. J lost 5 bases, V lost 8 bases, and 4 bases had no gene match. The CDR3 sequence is CAIAGTSHNEQFF. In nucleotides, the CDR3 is TGTGCCATCGCCGGGACTAGCCACAATGAGCAGTTCTTC.

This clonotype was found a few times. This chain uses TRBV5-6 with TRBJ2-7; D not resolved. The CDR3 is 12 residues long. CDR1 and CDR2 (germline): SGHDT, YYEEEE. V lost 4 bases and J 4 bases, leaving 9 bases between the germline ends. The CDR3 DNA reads TGTGCCAGCAGCGGAGTAGGATACGAGCAGTACTTC. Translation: CASSGVGYEQYF.

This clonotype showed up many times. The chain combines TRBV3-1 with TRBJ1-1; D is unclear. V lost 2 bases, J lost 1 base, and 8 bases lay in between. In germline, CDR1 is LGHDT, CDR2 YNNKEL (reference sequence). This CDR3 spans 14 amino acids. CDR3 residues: CASSQKRGNTEAFF. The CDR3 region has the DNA TGTGCCAGCAGCCAAAAACGGGGGAACACTGAAGCTTTCTTT.

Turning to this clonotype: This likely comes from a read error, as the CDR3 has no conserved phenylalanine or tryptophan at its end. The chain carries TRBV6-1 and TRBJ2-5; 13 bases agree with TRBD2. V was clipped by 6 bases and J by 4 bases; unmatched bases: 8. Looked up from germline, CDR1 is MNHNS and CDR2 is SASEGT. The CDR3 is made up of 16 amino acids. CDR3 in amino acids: CASRSSGLAGSETQYL. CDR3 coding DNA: TGTGCCAGCAGATCATCGGGACTAGCGGGGTCAGAGACCCAGTACTTA.

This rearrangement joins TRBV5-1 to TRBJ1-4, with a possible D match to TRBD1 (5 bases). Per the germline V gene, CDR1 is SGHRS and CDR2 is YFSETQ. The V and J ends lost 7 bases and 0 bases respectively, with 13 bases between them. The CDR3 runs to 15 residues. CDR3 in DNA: TGCGCCAGCCAGGCCCAGGGTGCAACTAATGAAAAACTGTTTTTT. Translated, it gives CASQAQGATNEKLFF.

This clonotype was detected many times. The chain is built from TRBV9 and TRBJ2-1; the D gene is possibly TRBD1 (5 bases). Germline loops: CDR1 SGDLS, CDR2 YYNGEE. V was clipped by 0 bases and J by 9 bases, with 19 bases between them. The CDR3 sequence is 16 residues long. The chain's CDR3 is CASSVGAGQIRSEQFF. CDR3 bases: TGTGCCAGCAGCGTAGGGGCAGGGCAAATTCGGAGTGAGCAGTTCTTC.

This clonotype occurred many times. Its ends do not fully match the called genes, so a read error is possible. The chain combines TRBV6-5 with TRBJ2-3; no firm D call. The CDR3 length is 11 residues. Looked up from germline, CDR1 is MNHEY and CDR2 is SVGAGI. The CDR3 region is CASSLADTQYF. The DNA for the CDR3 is TGCGCCAGCAGCTTGGCAGATACGCAGTATTTT.

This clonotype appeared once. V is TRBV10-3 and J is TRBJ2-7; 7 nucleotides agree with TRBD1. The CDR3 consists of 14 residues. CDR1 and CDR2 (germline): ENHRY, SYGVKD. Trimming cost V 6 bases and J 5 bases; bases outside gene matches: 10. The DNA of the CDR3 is TGTGCCATCAGCATGGGACAGTCCGCCCACGAGCAGTACTTC. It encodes CAISMGQSAHEQYF.

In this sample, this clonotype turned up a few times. CDR3 DNA sequence: TGCGCCAGCAGGTGGACTAGGGCCGATACGCAGTATTTT. It is translated as CASRWTRADTQYF. The chain combines TRBV5-1 with TRBJ2-3; 7 bases fit TRBD2. CDR1 is SGHRS, CDR2 YFSETQ, per germline. Trimming removed 5 bases from V and 6 bases from J; junction bases left unmatched: 6. The CDR3 extends over 13 amino acids.